One and the same sample provided the 31 T cell receptor beta chains below, sequenced in a study of human T cells and chemical hapten exposure. One entry per CDR3 protein results from TCRdb running MiXCR on the RACE reads. The table includes 30,000 to 40,000 distinct CDR3 sequences, roughly 13% detected once. Stated time point: patch test 3, about 24 weeks after DPC sensitization. Regarding treatment: therapeutic diphenylcyclopropenone sensitization with weekly scalp DPC. Researchers extracted total RNA from unfractionated whole blood. The material sequenced was whole blood, taken in connection with sensitization to the hapten diphenylcyclopropenone (DPC). The receptor set was obtained from a middle-aged woman with alopecia areata. Some clones in this sample may be carry-over from other donors' samples.

This clonotype was seen just once. The rearrangement uses TRBV29-1 and TRBJ2-3; D is unresolved. The CDR3 is made up of 12 amino acids. CDR1 SQVTM and CDR2 ANQGSEA come from the germline V gene. Trimming took 2 bases from V and 4 from J, leaving 7 bases between them. For the CDR3, the DNA is TGCAGCGTTGAACAAGGGCCAGATACGCAGTATTTT. Protein sequence: CSVEQGPDTQYF.

This clonotype came up many times. The CDR3 region is CASSVRNRGVRYEQYF. The CDR3 nucleotides read TGTGCCAGCAGCGTACGAAACAGGGGGGTGAGATACGAGCAGTACTTC. The chain has TRBV9 and TRBJ2-7; 8 bases are a match to TRBD1. There are 16 residues in the CDR3. V dropped 1 base and J dropped 4; count of bases not matched to a gene: 10. The V gene's germline CDR1 is SGDLS and CDR2 YYNGEE.

The chain carries TRBV20-1 and TRBJ2-5, with 7 bases that match TRBD1. This CDR3 comprises 12 residues. The V gene's germline CDR1 is DFQATT and CDR2 SNEGSKA (reference sequence). Losses at the gene ends were 7 bases for V and 5 bases for J; bases not matched to a gene: 7. In DNA form, the CDR3 reads TGCAGTGTTCGAGGGGGCCGGGAGACCCAGTACTTC. Protein: CSVRGGRETQYF.

The J gene is TRBJ1-4, the V gene TRBV2; weak D call: TRBD1 (6 bases). V lost 8 bases and J 8 bases, leaving 15 bases between the germline ends. Germline loops: CDR1 SNHLY, CDR2 FYNNEI. The CDR3 consists of 13 residues. The CDR3 DNA follows: TGTGCCAGCGTTTGGACAGTGCGGGAAAAACTGTTTTTT. Its protein product is CASVWTVREKLFF. Looking up the rest from reference TRBV2 and TRBJ1-4 gives the full variable domain: EPEVTQTPSHQVTQMGQEVILRCVPISNHLYFYWYRQILGQKVEFLVSFYNNEISEKSEIFDDQFSVERPDGSNFTLKIRSTKLEDSAMYFCASVWTVREKLFFGSGTQLSVL.

The table lists this clonotype with a few counts. The chain recombines TRBV28 with TRBJ1-2; D is ambiguous. CDR1 and CDR2 from the germline V gene are MDHEN and SYDVKM. V was clipped by 6 bases and J by 7 bases, with 12 bases between them. The CDR3 runs to 12 residues. Written as DNA, the CDR3 is TGTGCCAGCAGCTTAAACGGAGGTGGCTACACCTTC. Protein product: CASSLNGGGYTF.

The J gene is TRBJ1-2, the V gene TRBV28, with D uncertain. V was cut by 2 bases and J by 0 bases, with 7 bases left in between. CDR1 MDHEN and CDR2 SYDVKM come from the germline V gene. The CDR3 length is 14 residues. This CDR3 is CASSLHQANYGYTF. The CDR3 nucleotides read TGTGCCAGCAGTTTACACCAAGCTAACTATGGCTACACCTTC.

This clonotype showed up many times. The chain employs TRBV18 and TRBJ2-5, with D possibly matching TRBD2 (5 bases). Germline CDR1 and CDR2: KGHSH and LQKENI. V was shortened by 2 bases and J by 4 bases, with 29 bases between the two germline ends. This CDR3 is built from 20 residues. The CDR3, as DNA: TGTGCCAGCTCACCATACGTGGGAGACAAAATCCCGCGTAGGAGAGAGACCCAGTACTTC. This encodes CASSPYVGDKIPRRRETQYF.

The gene calls are TRBV15 and TRBJ2-7; 8 nucleotides line up with TRBD1. Germline CDR1 and CDR2: LNHNV and YYDKDF (reference sequence). V dropped 4 bases and J dropped 4; count of bases not matched to a gene: 3. The CDR3 extends over 13 amino acids. This CDR3 is CATSTYRGYEQYF. DNA for the CDR3: TGTGCCACCAGCACCTACAGGGGGTACGAGCAGTACTTC.

V is TRBV28 and J is TRBJ2-3; D perhaps matches TRBD1 (6 bases). The CDR3 contains 14 residues. The germline V and J ends were trimmed by 2 bases and 8 bases, with 14 bases remaining between them. Germline V gives CDR1 MDHEN, CDR2 SYDVKM. In DNA, the CDR3 is TGTGCCAGCAGTTTAGGGGGCCCAGGGAGTACGCAGTATTTT. Translated: CASSLGGPGSTQYF.

This clonotype has more than one count but fewer than ten. The chain combines TRBV5-1 with TRBJ2-3; the match to TRBD2 covers 9 bases. Germline V gene data show CDR1 as SGHRS and CDR2 as YFSETQ. This CDR3 is 14 amino acids long. The V segment lost 5 bases and the J segment 4 bases; nucleotides outside the gene matches: 5. The CDR3 DNA is TGCGCCAGCAGAGCGGGGGGACGGTCAGATACGCAGTATTTT. Amino acid sequence: CASRAGGRSDTQYF.

This chain uses TRBV29-1 with TRBJ2-3, with D possibly matching TRBD2 (6 bases). Per the germline V gene, CDR1 is SQVTM and CDR2 is ANQGSEA. The CDR3 is 12 residues long. V shed 5 bases and J shed 2 bases, with 8 bases lying between them. CDR3 coding DNA: TGCAGCGTTCTAGCGCTCACAGATACGCAGTATTTT. Its translation: CSVLALTDTQYF.

This clonotype was seen a handful of times. The V call is TRBV3-1, the J call TRBJ2-1; the match to TRBD2 covers 9 bases. Per the germline V gene, CDR1 is LGHDT and CDR2 is YNNKEL (reference sequence). The V segment lost 0 bases and the J segment 1 base; nucleotides outside the gene matches: 1. The CDR3 loop spans 16 amino acids. CDR3 DNA sequence: TGTGCCAGCAGCCAAGATAGCGGGGGATCCTACAATGAGCAGTTCTTC. Translated, it gives CASSQDSGGSYNEQFF.

The CDR3, as DNA: TGTGCCAGCACGAAGGGGGCCGGGGAGCTGTTTTTT. Translation: CASTKGAGELFF. This chain connects TRBV28 to TRBJ2-2; D possibly corresponds to TRBD1 (6 bases). Deletions cut 7 bases from V and 6 bases from J, with 9 bases between. The CDR3 runs 12 residues. The germline V gene has CDR1 MDHEN and CDR2 SYDVKM.

This clonotype was seen repeatedly, ten times or more. The chain uses TRBV6-5 and TRBJ1-5; 7 bases match TRBD1. The germline V gene has CDR1 MNHEY and CDR2 SVGAGI. The CDR3 covers 19 residues. With V trimmed by 0 bases and J by 0 bases, 11 bases remained unmatched. The CDR3 sequence is CASSYSNPTGVYSNQPQHF. In DNA, the CDR3 is TGTGCCAGCAGTTACTCAAACCCCACAGGGGTCTATAGCAATCAGCCCCAGCATTTT.

This chain uses TRBV28 with TRBJ1-4, with unresolved D. The CDR3 contains 14 residues. Looked up from germline, CDR1 is MDHEN and CDR2 is SYDVKM. V lost 3 bases, J lost 0 bases, and 5 bases lay in between. CDR3 region: CASSFESTNEKLFF. CDR3 DNA: TGTGCCAGCAGTTTTGAGTCAACTAATGAAAAACTGTTTTTT.

This clonotype was found a few times. This chain links TRBV29-1 with TRBJ1-6; 8 bases map to TRBD1. The germline gives CDR1 SQVTM, CDR2 ANQGSEA. The CDR3 covers 12 residues. J gave up 9 bases and V 7 bases, and 5 bases lay outside the gene matches. This CDR3 is CSAGQEGSPLHF. Here the CDR3 DNA reads TGCAGCGCGGGACAGGAGGGTTCACCCCTCCACTTT.

This clonotype was counted many times. This chain uses TRBV18 with TRBJ2-7; D might be TRBD2 (5 bases). Germline V gene lookup returns CDR1 KGHSH and CDR2 LQKENI. Trimming pared 3 bases from V and 0 bases from J, leaving 9 bases between. The CDR3 is made up of 14 amino acids. Written as DNA, the CDR3 is TGTGCCAGCTCACCTCGCGAGGGCTCCTACGAGCAGTACTTC. Residues: CASSPREGSYEQYF.

This clonotype was counted many times. This chain links TRBV14 with TRBJ1-3; D gene unclear. V was clipped by 4 bases and J by 4 bases, with 8 bases between them. Germline CDR1 reads SGHDN; CDR2 reads FVKESK. This CDR3 has 13 amino acids. DNA of the CDR3: TGTGCCAGCAGCCTGGGCGGAGGAAACACCATATATTTT. Amino acids: CASSLGGGNTIYF.

V is TRBV6-6 and J is TRBJ1-1; D gene ambiguous. The CDR3 covers 14 residues. The V end was cut by 3 bases, the J end by 4 bases, with 12 bases between. Germline V gene lookup returns CDR1 MNHNY and CDR2 SVGAGI (reference sequence). The chain's CDR3 is CASSYKGWGTEAFF. As DNA, the CDR3 is TGTGCCAGCAGTTATAAGGGCTGGGGCACTGAAGCTTTCTTT.

The J gene is TRBJ2-3, the V gene TRBV5-1; 7 bases align to TRBD2. Germline V gene data show CDR1 as SGHRS and CDR2 as YFSETQ. V shed 2 bases, J shed 5 bases, and the junction held 5 bases outside the gene matches. The CDR3 covers 14 residues. CDR3 loop: CASSFRLAGDTQYF. Here the CDR3 DNA reads TGCGCCAGCAGCTTTAGACTAGCTGGAGATACGCAGTATTTT.

The chain has TRBV6-6 and TRBJ2-7; no definite D call. The CDR3 consists of 13 residues. CDR1 MNHNY and CDR2 SVGAGI come from the germline V gene (reference sequence). Trimming pared 7 bases from V and 2 bases from J, leaving 12 bases between. The CDR3 DNA sequence: TGTGCCAGCAAGGAAAGGGCCCCCTACGAGCAGTACTTC. It encodes CASKERAPYEQYF.

The gene calls are TRBV7-6 and TRBJ1-4; D remains ambiguous. There are 15 residues in the CDR3. V was clipped by 4 bases and J by 8 bases, with 17 bases between them. Looked up from germline, CDR1 is SGHVS and CDR2 is FNYEAQ. Written as DNA, the CDR3 is TGTGCCAGCAGCTCCCAGGTCCAGAGAGGGGAAAAACTGTTTTTT. This encodes CASSSQVQRGEKLFF.

The chain couples TRBV20-1 to TRBJ1-5; D is undetermined. This CDR3 is 13 amino acids long. The V end was cut by 3 bases, the J end by 2 bases, with 8 bases between. CDR1 is DFQATT, CDR2 SNEGSKA, per germline (reference sequence). CDR3 sequence reads: CSARGKGNQPQHF. CDR3 in DNA: TGCAGTGCTAGGGGGAAGGGCAATCAGCCCCAGCATTTT.

This clonotype is deemed medium-sized. This sequence joins TRBV5-5 and TRBJ2-7, with 7 bases aligning to TRBD2. Germline V CDR1 and CDR2: SGHKS, YYEKEE (reference sequence). The CDR3 length is 14 residues. V shed 1 base and J 2 bases; nucleotides not matched to a gene: 3. The CDR3 DNA reads as TGTGCCAGCAGCTTGACAGCGGGAACCTACGAGCAGTACTTC. Its protein product is CASSLTAGTYEQYF.

A few counts support this clonotype. The chain employs TRBV2 and TRBJ2-3; D might be TRBD2 (7 bases). V was cut by 6 bases and J by 0 bases, with 19 bases left in between. The CDR3 runs to 17 residues. CDR1 is SNHLY, CDR2 FYNNEI, per germline. For the CDR3, the DNA is TGTGCCAGCAGGGACGATCCGGGGGGCCTTAGCACAGATACGCAGTATTTT. Translating gives CASRDDPGGLSTDTQYF.

The chain joins TRBV5-1 to TRBJ2-5; no definite D call. Trimming removed 1 base at V and 3 bases at J, with 10 bases between. This CDR3 is built from 14 residues. The germline CDR1 and CDR2 sequences are SGHRS and YFSETQ. The chain's CDR3 is CASSLQGQEETQYF. The DNA for the CDR3 is TGCGCCAGCAGCTTGCAAGGGCAGGAAGAGACCCAGTACTTC.

This clonotype turned up a few times. The rearrangement joins TRBV10-1 to TRBJ1-5; perhaps TRBD1 as D (6 bases). The length of the CDR3 is 14 residues. V was cut by 8 bases and J by 1 base, with 12 bases left in between. CDR1 is WNHNN, CDR2 SYGVQD, per germline (reference sequence). CDR3 residues: CASSQGSSNQPQHF. The CDR3 DNA reads TGCGCCAGCTCCCAGGGGAGCAGCAATCAGCCCCAGCATTTT.

This clonotype came up many times. The V and J genes are TRBV4-1 and TRBJ1-1; tentative D call: TRBD1 (6 bases). The CDR3 is 20 amino acids. Germline CDR1 and CDR2: MGHRA and YSYEKL. The V end lost 0 bases, the J end lost 2 bases, and 25 bases lay between the germline ends. The CDR3 DNA sequence: TGCGCCAGCAGCCAAGATCTTCTGAACAGGGCCCTGCCGGATAACACTGAAGCTTTCTTT. This translates into CASSQDLLNRALPDNTEAFF.

This clonotype has only a few counts. The gene calls are TRBV28 and TRBJ2-7, with D hard to call. CDR3 size: 11 residues. CDR1 and CDR2 from the germline V gene are MDHEN and SYDVKM. The V end lost 8 bases, the J end lost 4 bases, and 9 bases lay between the germline ends. The CDR3 reads CASWSGYEQYF. CDR3 DNA sequence: TGTGCCAGCTGGTCGGGTTACGAGCAGTACTTC.

This clonotype has only a few counts. J is TRBJ1-5 and V is TRBV29-1, with D unclear. V lost 5 bases and J lost 4, with 9 bases in between. This CDR3 comprises 12 residues. In germline, CDR1 is SQVTM, CDR2 ANQGSEA. CDR3 in amino acids: CSVSDGNQPQHF. CDR3 nucleotides: TGCAGCGTTTCGGACGGAAATCAGCCCCAGCATTTT. Complete variable domain (other parts from reference TRBV29-1 and TRBJ1-5): SAVISQKPSRDICQRGTSLTIQCQVDSQVTMMFWYRQQPGQSLTLIATANQGSEATYESGFVIDKFPISRPNLTFSTLTVSNMSPEDSSIYLCSVSDGNQPQHFGDGTRLSIL.

This clonotype was counted at least ten times. This rearrangement joins TRBV18 to TRBJ1-5; 7 positions match TRBD1. Germline V gene sequence: CDR1 KGHSH, CDR2 LQKENI. This CDR3 is built from 15 residues. J was trimmed by 7 bases and V by 3 bases; bases with no gene match: 9. The DNA for the CDR3 is TGTGCCAGCTCACCGGGGACAGCGGGGGGACAGCCCCAGCATTTT. Encoded protein: CASSPGTAGGQPQHF.